The clone carrying this TCR beta chain has more than one count but fewer than ten. Antigen unknown. This entry comes from a study of T-cell reconstitution after alpha-beta-depleted transplantation in children. Study-wide points: At around two months after transplant, the alpha-beta T cells were reportedly derived from several hundred expanded clones that came from non-depleted graft cells. At the one-year point after transplant, T-cell counts and TCRbeta diversity were found to come mostly from T cells that had been newly produced.

CDR1 DFQATT and CDR2 SNEGSKA come from the germline V gene (reference sequence). The CDR3 is made up of 14 amino acids. Trimming removed 6 bases at V and 6 bases at J, with 17 bases between. For TCRbeta, the library was prepared with unique molecular identifiers. TCRdb itself ran the PCR reads through MiXCR, one entry per CDR3 protein. Of about 420,000 distinct CDR3 sequences listed, about 16% are singletons. The gene calls are TRBV20-1 and TRBJ2-2, with TRBD2 as a possible D gene (6 bases). This TCR was sampled from a boy younger than two who had a stem cell transplant for Wiskott-Aldrich syndrome, so the T cells may come from the graft donor. This specimen consisted of PBMCs, mostly from graft donor cells, obtained 360 days after TCRalphabeta/CD19-depleted stem cell transplant. CDR3 sequence (DNA): TGCAGTGCGCTGGGACCAGGCGGGGCCGGGGAGCTGTTTTTT. Translation: CSALGPGGAGELFF.